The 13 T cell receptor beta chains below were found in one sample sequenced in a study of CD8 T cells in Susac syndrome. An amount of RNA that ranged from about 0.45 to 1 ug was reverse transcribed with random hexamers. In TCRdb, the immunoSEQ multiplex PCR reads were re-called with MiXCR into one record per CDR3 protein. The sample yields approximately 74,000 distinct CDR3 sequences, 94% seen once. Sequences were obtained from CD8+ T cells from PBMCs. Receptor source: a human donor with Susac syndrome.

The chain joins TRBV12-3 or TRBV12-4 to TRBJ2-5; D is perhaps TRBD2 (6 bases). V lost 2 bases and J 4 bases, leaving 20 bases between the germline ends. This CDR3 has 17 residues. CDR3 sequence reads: CASSLKAGREEGETQYF. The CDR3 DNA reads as TGTGCCAGCAGTTTAAAAGCCGGGCGGGAAGAAGGAGAGACCCAGTACTTC.

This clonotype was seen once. CDR3 sequence reads: CASSQMDRGFTDTQYF. The CDR3 DNA follows: TGTGCCAGCAGCCAAATGGACAGGGGATTTACAGATACGCAGTATTTT. The V and J genes are TRBV7-9 and TRBJ2-3; 9 bases agree with TRBD1. The junction had 9 bases not matched to a gene; V was cut back by 5 bases and J by 3 bases. Germline CDR1 and CDR2: SEHNR and FQNEAQ (reference sequence). The CDR3 loop spans 16 amino acids.

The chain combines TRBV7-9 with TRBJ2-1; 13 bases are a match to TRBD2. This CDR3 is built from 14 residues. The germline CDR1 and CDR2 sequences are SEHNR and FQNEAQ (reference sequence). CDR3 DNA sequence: TGTGCAGAGAGACTAGCGGGGGGAGGTGATGAGCAGTTCTTC. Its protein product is CAERLAGGGDEQFF.

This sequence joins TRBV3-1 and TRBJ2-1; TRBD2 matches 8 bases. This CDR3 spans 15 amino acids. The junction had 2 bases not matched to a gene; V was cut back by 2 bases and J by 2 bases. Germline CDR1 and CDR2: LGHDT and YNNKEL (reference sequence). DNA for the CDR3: TGTGCCAGCAGCCAAAGCGGGAGTCCCTACAATGAGCAGTTCTTC. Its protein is CASSQSGSPYNEQFF.

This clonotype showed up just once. The CDR3 spells CASSSGGSGSGEAKNIQYF. The DNA of the CDR3 is TGTGCCAGCAGCTCAGGGGGTAGCGGGAGTGGAGAGGCCAAAAACATTCAGTACTTC. J is TRBJ2-4 and V is TRBV7-9, with 9 bases aligning to TRBD2. The V segment lost 4 bases and the J segment 1 base; nucleotides outside the gene matches: 14. Germline V lookup: CDR1 SEHNR, CDR2 FQNEAQ (reference sequence). CDR3 size: 19 residues. Variable domain in full (rest from reference TRBV7-9 and TRBJ2-4): DTGVSQNPRHKITKRGQNVTFRCDPISEHNRLYWYRQTLGQGPEFLTYFQNEAQLEKSRLLSDRFSAERPKGSFSTLEIQRTEQGDSAMYLCASSSGGSGSGEAKNIQYFGAGTRLSVL.

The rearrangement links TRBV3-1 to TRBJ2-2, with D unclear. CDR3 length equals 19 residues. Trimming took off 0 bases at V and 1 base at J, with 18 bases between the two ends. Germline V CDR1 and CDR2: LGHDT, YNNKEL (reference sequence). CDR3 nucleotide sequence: TGTGCCAGCAGCCAAGATTTGGCAGGACCTGTTTTGAACACCGGGGAGCTGTTTTTT. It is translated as CASSQDLAGPVLNTGELFF.

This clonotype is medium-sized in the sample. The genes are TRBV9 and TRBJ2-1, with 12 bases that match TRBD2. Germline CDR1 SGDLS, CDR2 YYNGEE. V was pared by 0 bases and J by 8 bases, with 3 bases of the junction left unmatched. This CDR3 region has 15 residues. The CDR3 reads CASSVELAGGDEQFF. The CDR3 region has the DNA TGTGCCAGCAGCGTAGAACTAGCGGGGGGCGATGAGCAGTTCTTC.

This CDR3 reads CSAQGSGGGSYNEQFF. The CDR3 DNA follows: TGCAGCGCCCAAGGGTCAGGGGGAGGCTCCTACAATGAGCAGTTCTTC. The rearrangement joins TRBV29-1 to TRBJ2-1; D perhaps matches TRBD1 (7 bases). There are 16 residues in the CDR3. Germline lookup yields CDR1 SQVTM and CDR2 ANQGSEA. V shed 7 bases and J shed 0 bases, with 19 bases lying between them.

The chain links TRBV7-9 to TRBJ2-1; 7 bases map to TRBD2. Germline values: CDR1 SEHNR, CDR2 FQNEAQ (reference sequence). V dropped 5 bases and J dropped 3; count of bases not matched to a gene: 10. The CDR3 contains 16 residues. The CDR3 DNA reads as TGTGCCAGCAGCCATCCGGGACTACCGGACTACAATGAGCAGTTCTTC. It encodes CASSHPGLPDYNEQFF. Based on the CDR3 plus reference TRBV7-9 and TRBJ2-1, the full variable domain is DTGVSQNPRHKITKRGQNVTFRCDPISEHNRLYWYRQTLGQGPEFLTYFQNEAQLEKSRLLSDRFSAERPKGSFSTLEIQRTEQGDSAMYLCASSHPGLPDYNEQFFGPGTRLTVL.

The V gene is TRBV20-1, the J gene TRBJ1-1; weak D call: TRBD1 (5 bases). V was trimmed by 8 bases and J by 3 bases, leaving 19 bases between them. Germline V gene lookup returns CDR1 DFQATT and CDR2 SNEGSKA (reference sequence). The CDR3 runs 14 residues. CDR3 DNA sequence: TGCAGTTCCCTGGAGCCTGGGGGGGACACTGAAGCTTTCTTT. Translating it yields CSSLEPGGDTEAFF.

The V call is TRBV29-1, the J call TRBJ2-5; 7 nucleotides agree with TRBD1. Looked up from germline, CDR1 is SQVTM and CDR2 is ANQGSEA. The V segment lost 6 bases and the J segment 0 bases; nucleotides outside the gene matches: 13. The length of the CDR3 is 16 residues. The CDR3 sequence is CSVAFGTAIYQETQYF. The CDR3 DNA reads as TGCAGCGTCGCCTTCGGGACAGCGATTTACCAAGAGACCCAGTACTTC.

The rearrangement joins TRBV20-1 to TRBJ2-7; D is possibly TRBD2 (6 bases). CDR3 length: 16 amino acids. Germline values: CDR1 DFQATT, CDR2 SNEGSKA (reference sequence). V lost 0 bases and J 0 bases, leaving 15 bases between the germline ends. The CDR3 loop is CSARDLSSGDSYEQYF. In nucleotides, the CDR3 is TGCAGTGCTAGAGATCTTTCCTCGGGGGACTCCTACGAGCAGTACTTC.

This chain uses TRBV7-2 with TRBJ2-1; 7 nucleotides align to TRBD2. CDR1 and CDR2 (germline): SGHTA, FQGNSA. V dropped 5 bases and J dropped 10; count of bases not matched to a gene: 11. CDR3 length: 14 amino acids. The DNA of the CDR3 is TGTGCCAGCAGCGACCTAGGCATCGGGGGGGAGCAGTTCTTC. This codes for CASSDLGIGGEQFF.